This T cell receptor (beta chain) was obtained from a study of cytomegalovirus exposure and HLA in healthy donors. Study findings and constraints: Relative to equally common others, HLA-associated TCR beta chains showed greater clonal expansion in a later analysis.

CDR1 is SGHRS and CDR2 is YFSETQ in the germline V gene. The CDR3 is made up of 14 amino acids. Trimming left V 3 bases short and J 4 bases short, with 13 bases between. The PCR ran on 60 Vbeta and 13 Jbeta primers. Sequencing used immunoSEQ multiplex PCR; TCRdb keeps in-frame clones, though not all of them. Of fewer than 95,000 clones listed, 73% are singletons. Remarks on this clone: Antigen specificity is unknown.

This TCR was sampled from a woman aged 40 to 50 in good health and CMV-seropositive. The V call is TRBV5-1, the J call TRBJ1-1; D not resolved. The sample comprised PBMCs. The CDR3 DNA sequence: TGCGCCAGCAGCTCGAGTACGCTTGGCACTGAAGCTTTCTTT. This sequence encodes CASSSSTLGTEAFF.